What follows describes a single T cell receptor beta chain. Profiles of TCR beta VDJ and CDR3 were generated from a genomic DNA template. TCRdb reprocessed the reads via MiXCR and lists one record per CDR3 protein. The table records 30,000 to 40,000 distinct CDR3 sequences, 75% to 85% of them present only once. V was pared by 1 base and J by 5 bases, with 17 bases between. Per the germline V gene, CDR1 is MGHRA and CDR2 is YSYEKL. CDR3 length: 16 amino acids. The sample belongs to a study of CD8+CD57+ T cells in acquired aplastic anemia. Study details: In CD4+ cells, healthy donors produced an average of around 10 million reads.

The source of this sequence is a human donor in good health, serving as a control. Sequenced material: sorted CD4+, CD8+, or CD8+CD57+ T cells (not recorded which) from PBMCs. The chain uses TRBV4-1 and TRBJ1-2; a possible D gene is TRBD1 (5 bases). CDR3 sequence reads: CASSQAAVPGGYGYTF. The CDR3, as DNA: TGCGCCAGCAGCCAAGCAGCGGTTCCTGGGGGTTATGGCTACACCTTC.